A selection of T cell receptor beta chains follows, all from one sample in a study of T cell changes during pregnancy in multiple sclerosis. TCRdb's copy holds only in-frame clones and misses some; the assay was immunoSEQ multiplex PCR. The data hold tens of thousands of clones, with about nine tenths observed a single time. The sequenced sample was CD8+ T cells from peripheral blood mononuclear cells, obtained in the second trimester of pregnancy. Source of these receptors: a female donor with multiple sclerosis, enrolled in a pregnancy study. Both conserved end residues are part of each CDR3. A D gene is named only where the DNA matches it firmly. Size tells how often a clone was seen (once, few, many) or the class of an expanded clone, and some rows leave it out.

clone_size: -; d_call: TRBD2; v_call: TRBV29-1; j_call: TRBJ2-1; cdr3_nt: TGCAGCGTTGAGGGTCTAGCGGGGGGTGAGCAGTTCTTC; cdr3_aa: CSVEGLAGGEQFF
clone_size: -; d_call: -; v_call: TRBV30; j_call: TRBJ2-7; cdr3_nt: TGTGCCTGGATGAACGGGAGACTTCAGCAGTACTTC; cdr3_aa: CAWMNGRLQQYF
clone_size: -; d_call: -; v_call: TRBV28; j_call: TRBJ1-5; cdr3_nt: TGTGCCAGCAGTACGCGACAGGTTTATAGCAATCAGCCCCAGCATTTT; cdr3_aa: CASSTRQVYSNQPQHF
clone_size: -; d_call: TRBD2; v_call: TRBV11-3; j_call: TRBJ2-1; cdr3_nt: TGTGCCAGCAGCCTTCCGGGACTACCGAACAATGAGCAGTTCTTC; cdr3_aa: CASSLPGLPNNEQFF
clone_size: -; d_call: -; v_call: TRBV5-4; j_call: TRBJ2-7; cdr3_nt: TGTGCCAGCAGCACCAAACTAGACTTGCATTCCTACGAGCAGTACTTC; cdr3_aa: CASSTKLDLHSYEQYF
clone_size: -; d_call: TRBD2; v_call: TRBV6-4; j_call: TRBJ2-1; cdr3_nt: TGTGCCAGCAGTGAGGGAGCGGGAGAGGGCAATGAGCAGTTCTTC; cdr3_aa: CASSEGAGEGNEQFF
clone_size: -; d_call: TRBD1; v_call: TRBV6-4; j_call: TRBJ2-2; cdr3_nt: TGTGCCAGCAGTGACACACCCGGGACAGGGGGTGCCGGGGAGCTGTTTTTT; cdr3_aa: CASSDTPGTGGAGELFF
clone_size: -; d_call: TRBD1; v_call: TRBV19; j_call: TRBJ1-1; cdr3_nt: TGTGCCAGTAGACAGGGGCAAGGCGGGTACACTGAAGCTTTCTTT; cdr3_aa: CASRQGQGGYTEAFF
clone_size: -; d_call: TRBD2; v_call: TRBV5-4; j_call: TRBJ2-7; cdr3_nt: TGTGCCAGCAGCCCCTGGGCTAGCGGGAGCTACGAGCAGTACTTC; cdr3_aa: CASSPWASGSYEQYF
clone_size: -; d_call: -; v_call: TRBV21-1; j_call: TRBJ1-5; cdr3_nt: TGTGCCAGCAACAGGACAGGGAAAGGCAATCAGCCCCAGCATTTT; cdr3_aa: CASNRTGKGNQPQHF
clone_size: few; d_call: TRBD1; v_call: TRBV28; j_call: TRBJ2-1; cdr3_nt: TGTGCCAGCAGCCCCCACAGGGGCTCCTACAATGAGCAGTTCTTC; cdr3_aa: CASSPHRGSYNEQFF
clone_size: -; d_call: -; v_call: TRBV11-2; j_call: TRBJ2-1; cdr3_nt: TGTGCCAGCAGCTTTCCCCCAGCGCGGGAGCAGTTCTTC; cdr3_aa: CASSFPPAREQFF
clone_size: -; d_call: TRBD1; v_call: TRBV11-2; j_call: TRBJ2-7; cdr3_nt: TGTGCCAGCAGCCCGGACTTGGACAGGTTCCTCTACGAGCAGTACTTC; cdr3_aa: CASSPDLDRFLYEQYF
clone_size: -; d_call: TRBD1; v_call: TRBV6-5; j_call: TRBJ2-1; cdr3_nt: TGTGCCAGCAGGATAACAGGGGGCAATGAGCAGTTCTTC; cdr3_aa: CASRITGGNEQFF
clone_size: -; d_call: TRBD2; v_call: TRBV7-6; j_call: TRBJ2-1; cdr3_nt: TGTGCCAGCAGCTCCTTAGCGGGAGCCCGAGTTGGGAATGAGCAGTTCTTC; cdr3_aa: CASSSLAGARVGNEQFF
clone_size: -; d_call: -; v_call: TRBV29-1; j_call: TRBJ1-2; cdr3_nt: TGCAGCGCTGGACCTTCAGGGGAAAATGGCTACACCTTC; cdr3_aa: CSAGPSGENGYTF
clone_size: -; d_call: TRBD2; v_call: TRBV19; j_call: TRBJ2-1; cdr3_nt: TGTGCCAGTAGTATAATCCTAGCGGCGCATGAGCAGTTCTTC; cdr3_aa: CASSIILAAHEQFF
clone_size: -; d_call: -; v_call: TRBV7-3; j_call: TRBJ1-1; cdr3_nt: TGTGCCAGCAGCCCCCGACCCGGGGGCACTGAAGCTTTCTTT; cdr3_aa: CASSPRPGGTEAFF
clone_size: -; d_call: TRBD2; v_call: TRBV13; j_call: TRBJ2-1; cdr3_nt: TGTGCCAGCAGCCCGACTAGCGGGAGTCTCTACAATGAGCAGTTCTTC; cdr3_aa: CASSPTSGSLYNEQFF
clone_size: -; d_call: -; v_call: TRBV7-2; j_call: TRBJ2-7; cdr3_nt: TGTGCCAGCAGCTTAGACCTAGCCTACGAGCAGTACTTC; cdr3_aa: CASSLDLAYEQYF
clone_size: -; d_call: -; v_call: TRBV7-9; j_call: TRBJ2-7; cdr3_nt: TGTGCCAGCAGCCCCGGTGATCTTGCCTACGAGCAGTACTTC; cdr3_aa: CASSPGDLAYEQYF
clone_size: medium-sized; d_call: TRBD2; v_call: TRBV6-4; j_call: TRBJ2-1; cdr3_nt: TGTGCCAGCAGTGACAGGGAGGGTGAGCAGTTCTTC; cdr3_aa: CASSDREGEQFF
clone_size: once; d_call: TRBD1; v_call: TRBV5-4; j_call: TRBJ2-5; cdr3_nt: TGTGCCAGCAGCACCGGGACAGGGTACCAAGAGACCCAGTACTTC; cdr3_aa: CASSTGTGYQETQYF
clone_size: -; d_call: -; v_call: TRBV7-3; j_call: TRBJ2-5; cdr3_nt: TGTGCCAGCAGCTTAAGCGGCTCGGCCGGGGAGACCCAGTACTTC; cdr3_aa: CASSLSGSAGETQYF
clone_size: -; d_call: TRBD1; v_call: TRBV7-6; j_call: TRBJ1-4; cdr3_nt: TGTGCCAGCAGCTTAAGCAGGGGGCGATTCGACGAAAAACTGTTTTTT; cdr3_aa: CASSLSRGRFDEKLFF